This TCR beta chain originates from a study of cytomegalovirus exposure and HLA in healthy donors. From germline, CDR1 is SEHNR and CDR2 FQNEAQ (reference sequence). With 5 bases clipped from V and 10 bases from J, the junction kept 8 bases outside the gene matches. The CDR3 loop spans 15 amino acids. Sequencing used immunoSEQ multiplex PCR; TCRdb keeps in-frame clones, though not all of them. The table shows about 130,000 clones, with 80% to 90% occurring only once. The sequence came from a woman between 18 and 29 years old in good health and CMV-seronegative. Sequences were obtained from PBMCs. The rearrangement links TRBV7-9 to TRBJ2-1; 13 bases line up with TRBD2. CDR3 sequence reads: CASSRGLAGVDEQFF. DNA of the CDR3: TGTGCCAGCAGCCGTGGACTAGCGGGAGTTGACGAGCAGTTCTTC.